The 27 T cell receptor beta chains listed next were all sequenced from one sample in a study of blood T cell repertoires in COVID-19. TCRdb's copy holds only in-frame clones and misses some; the assay was immunoSEQ multiplex PCR. This table holds some 340,000 clones, 85% to 95% found once. The source material was PBMCs or T cells enriched from blood (not recorded which). The receptor source for this set is a woman in her twenties or thirties who had been exposed to COVID-19.

The rearrangement links TRBV2 to TRBJ2-1; tentative D call: TRBD1 (6 bases). This CDR3 is 20 amino acids long. V gave up 2 bases and J gave up 7 bases, with 30 bases separating them. Germline CDR1 SNHLY, CDR2 FYNNEI. The CDR3 DNA reads as TGTGCCAGCAGTGAAAGGCCGGCGGAACGGCCCAGGGGATTTACAAATGAGCAGTTCTTC. Its protein is CASSERPAERPRGFTNEQFF.

The V call is TRBV3-1 (or the pseudogene TRBV3-2), the J call TRBJ2-3, with D unresolved. The V end was cut by 1 base, the J end by 3 bases, with 8 bases between. The CDR3 contains 14 residues. CDR1 and CDR2 from the germline V gene are LGHDT and YNNKEL (reference sequence). In DNA, the CDR3 is TGTGCCAGCAGCCAAGCTCGGAGAACAGATACGCAGTATTTT. It codes for CASSQARRTDTQYF.

This clone was recorded once. V and J are TRBV19 and TRBJ1-2, with D tentatively TRBD1 (5 bases). The CDR3 sequence is 17 residues long. Trimming removed 5 bases at V and 2 bases at J, with 21 bases between. The V gene's germline CDR1 is LNHDA and CDR2 SQIVND (reference sequence). CDR3 bases: TGTGCCAGTAGTGTCACAGTGGGGGGGAATCTCAACTATGGCTACACCTTC. This sequence encodes CASSVTVGGNLNYGYTF.

The chain is built from TRBV5-8 and TRBJ1-6; D is possibly TRBD1 (5 bases). CDR3 size: 13 residues. The germline CDR1 and CDR2 sequences are SGHTS and YDEGEE. The germline V and J ends were trimmed by 2 bases and 8 bases, with 8 bases remaining between them. CDR3 in DNA: TGTGCCAGCAGCTTTAAGGGGTATTCACCCCTCCACTTT. Its translation: CASSFKGYSPLHF.

This sequence joins TRBV5-4 and TRBJ2-7; tentative D call: TRBD2 (7 bases). The V gene's germline CDR1 is SGHNT and CDR2 YYREEE (reference sequence). This CDR3 comprises 15 residues. The V end lost 0 bases, the J end lost 4 bases, and 14 bases lay between the germline ends. This CDR3 reads CASSLESGGGYEQYF. The CDR3 coding sequence is TGTGCCAGCAGCTTGGAATCGGGGGGCGGGTACGAGCAGTACTTC.

The DNA for the CDR3 is TGTGCCAGCAGCCCAACGGGACAGGGATTCTGGAATGAAAAACTGTTTTTT. As protein: CASSPTGQGFWNEKLFF. The chain couples TRBV27 to TRBJ1-4; 9 bases fit TRBD1. Germline V gene lookup returns CDR1 MNHEY and CDR2 SMNVEV (reference sequence). The CDR3 length is 17 residues. V was pared by 6 bases and J by 5 bases, with 13 bases of the junction left unmatched.

This clone has a handful of counts. DNA of the CDR3: TGTGCCAGCAGACCTCCGGGACAGGGGTCTTACGAGCAGTACTTC. It is translated as CASRPPGQGSYEQYF. The chain combines TRBV6-6 with TRBJ2-7; 10 bases agree with TRBD1. V lost 6 bases to trimming and J lost 4 bases; unmatched junction nucleotides: 9. This CDR3 comprises 15 residues. CDR1 and CDR2 from the germline V gene are MNHNY and SVGAGI (reference sequence).

The chain employs TRBV7-9 and TRBJ2-5; 7 positions match TRBD1. The V segment lost 4 bases and the J segment 4 bases; nucleotides outside the gene matches: 6. Looked up from germline, CDR1 is SEHNR and CDR2 is FQNEAQ (reference sequence). CDR3 length equals 14 residues. This chain's CDR3 is CASSSGDSPETQYF. The CDR3 DNA follows: TGTGCCAGCAGCTCCGGGGACAGTCCAGAGACCCAGTACTTC.

This clone was detected once. At one end the junction does not follow the germline gene, possibly because of a read error. In the same sample, other DNA sequences code for this CDR3. CDR3 nucleotides: TGTGCCAGCAGTACCCCCGGACAGTCTCGGTACGAGCAGTACTTT. This encodes CASSTPGQSRYEQYF. The chain employs TRBV27 and TRBJ2-7, with D maybe TRBD1 (6 bases). Germline lookup yields CDR1 MNHEY and CDR2 SMNVEV (reference sequence). The CDR3 length is 15 residues.

This clone was seen only once. The rearrangement links TRBV4-3 to TRBJ1-3, with 7 bases identical to TRBD1. V shed 3 bases, J shed 2 bases, and the junction held 7 bases outside the gene matches. CDR1 is LGHNA, CDR2 YSLEER, per germline. The CDR3 has 16 amino acids. This CDR3 is CASSQGTAPTGNTIYF. The CDR3 DNA reads as TGCGCCAGCAGCCAGGGGACAGCCCCAACTGGAAACACCATATATTTT.

The chain recombines TRBV4-1 with TRBJ2-7; D not certain. V lost 0 bases and J lost 3, with 9 bases in between. The CDR3 has 14 amino acids. Germline CDR1 MGHRA, CDR2 YSYEKL. CDR3 nucleotide sequence: TGCGCCAGCAGCCAAGATCACTCCAACTACGAGCAGTACTTC. It codes for CASSQDHSNYEQYF.

J is TRBJ1-1 and V is TRBV19; maybe TRBD1 (5 bases). In germline, CDR1 is LNHDA, CDR2 SQIVND (reference sequence). The CDR3 consists of 11 residues. Trimming left V 3 bases short and J 8 bases short, with 7 bases between. CDR3 DNA: TGTGCCAGTAGTATCAGGGTGGAAGCTTTCTTT. Translated: CASSIRVEAFF.

The chain links TRBV21-1 to TRBJ2-1; the D call of TRBD2 is as the table states it, not checked on the DNA. TRBV21-1 is designated a pseudogene. The CDR3 runs to 16 residues. This chain's CDR3 is CASPRRAGGQEDEQFF. The DNA for the CDR3 is TGTGCCAGCCCTAGGAGGGCGGGGGGGCAAGAGGATGAGCAGTTCTTC.

The chain links TRBV19 to TRBJ1-1; D uncertain. This CDR3 region has 13 residues. The germline gives CDR1 LNHDA, CDR2 SQIVND (reference sequence). V was trimmed by 6 bases and J by 0 bases, leaving 8 bases between them. The CDR3 DNA reads TGTGCCAGTAGCAGGCTAATGAACACTGAAGCTTTCTTT. Translating gives CASSRLMNTEAFF.

As DNA, the CDR3 is TGTGCCAGCAGTGAAGTCGGCAGGGTGGGCGGCTACACCTTC. Its protein product is CASSEVGRVGGYTF. This rearrangement joins TRBV2 to TRBJ1-2, with TRBD1 as a possible D gene (5 bases). V lost 1 base to trimming and J lost 8 bases, with 14 bases between them. The CDR3 extends over 14 amino acids. Germline CDR1 reads SNHLY; CDR2 reads FYNNEI. Full variable domain (missing parts from reference TRBV2 and TRBJ1-2): EPEVTQTPSHQVTQMGQEVILRCVPISNHLYFYWYRQILGQKVEFLVSFYNNEISEKSEIFDDQFSVERPDGSNFTLKIRSTKLEDSAMYFCASSEVGRVGGYTFGSGTRLTVV.

The chain recombines TRBV4-2 with TRBJ2-3; 9 bases map to TRBD2. The ends lost 4 bases at V and 2 bases at J; junction bases unmatched: 4. CDR3 length: 15 residues. CDR1 is LGHNA and CDR2 is YNFKEQ in the germline V gene. CDR3 coding DNA: TGTGCCAGCAGCCTTAGCGGGGGCCTCACAGATACGCAGTATTTT. This sequence encodes CASSLSGGLTDTQYF.

The J gene is TRBJ1-5, the V gene TRBV4-1; 9 bases are shared with TRBD1. The CDR3 runs to 16 residues. V shed 2 bases, J shed 6 bases, and the junction held 8 bases outside the gene matches. Germline values: CDR1 MGHRA, CDR2 YSYEKL. The CDR3 nucleotides read TGCGCCAGCAGCCAACCTGGACAGGGGCTCGCTCAGCCCCAGCATTTT. Translation: CASSQPGQGLAQPQHF.

This chain's CDR3 is CSVVRDRGKNGYTF. The CDR3 DNA sequence: TGCAGCGTTGTGAGGGACAGGGGGAAGAATGGCTACACCTTC. The chain carries TRBV29-1 and TRBJ1-2; 11 positions match TRBD1. The CDR3 loop spans 14 amino acids. V lost 4 bases, J lost 6 bases, and 7 bases stayed unmatched. The germline gives CDR1 SQVTM, CDR2 ANQGSEA.

This clone was found once. This CDR3 reads CSASGQRGRSYEQYF. DNA of the CDR3: TGCAGTGCTAGTGGTCAGCGGGGGAGATCCTACGAGCAGTACTTC. The chain employs TRBV20-1 and TRBJ2-7, with TRBD2 matching over 8 bases. The ends lost 3 bases at V and 1 base at J; junction bases unmatched: 8. CDR1 is DFQATT and CDR2 is SNEGSKA in the germline V gene (reference sequence). The CDR3 contains 15 residues.

The chain uses TRBV5-6 and TRBJ2-5, with TRBD2 as a possible D gene (5 bases). V was shortened by 1 base and J by 1 base, with 11 bases between the two germline ends. Per germline, CDR1 SGHDT and CDR2 YYEEEE. The CDR3 is made up of 15 amino acids. CDR3 protein: CASSLLKRSQETQYF. CDR3 DNA sequence: TGTGCCAGCAGCTTGTTGAAGCGGAGCCAAGAGACCCAGTACTTC.

This rearrangement joins TRBV7-8 to TRBJ1-2; D ambiguous. The CDR3 has 13 residues. V dropped 1 base and J dropped 4 bases, with 7 bases sitting between them. The germline CDR1 and CDR2 sequences are SGHVS and FQNEAQ. The CDR3 DNA sequence: TGTGCCAGCAGCTTAGACAGCTTCTATGGCTACACCTTC. This encodes CASSLDSFYGYTF.

This clone was seen once. The chain links TRBV28 to TRBJ1-1; the D is unclear. V gave up 8 bases and J gave up 4 bases, with 14 bases separating them. This CDR3 has 13 residues. Germline CDR1 reads MDHEN; CDR2 reads SYDVKM. CDR3 coding DNA: TGTGCCAGCGGGCAAACCACTGGCACTGAAGCTTTCTTT. The encoded protein is CASGQTTGTEAFF.

This chain joins TRBV3-1 (or the pseudogene TRBV3-2) and TRBJ2-7; TRBD2 agrees at 7 bases. The CDR3 length is 16 residues. Trimming cost V 5 bases and J 5 bases; bases outside gene matches: 15. CDR1 LGHDT and CDR2 YNNKEL come from the germline V gene (reference sequence). This CDR3 is CASSRESGTTMDEQYF. CDR3 DNA: TGTGCCAGCAGCAGGGAGTCCGGGACTACAATGGACGAGCAGTACTTC.

The chain has TRBV15 and TRBJ1-5; 9 positions agree with TRBD1. Germline-derived CDR1 and CDR2 are LNHNV and YYDKDF (reference sequence). The CDR3 is 15 amino acids. V trimming: 3 bases; J trimming: 5 bases; junction bases outside the gene matches: 5. Written as DNA, the CDR3 is TGTGCCACCAGCAGGGGGACAGGGAAGGATCAGCCCCAGCATTTT. It is translated as CATSRGTGKDQPQHF. The full variable domain, with the rest looked up from reference TRBV15 and TRBJ1-5, is DAMVIQNPRYQVTQFGKPVTLSCSQTLNHNVMYWYQQKSSQAPKLLFHYYDKDFNNEADTPDNFQSRRPNTSFCFLDIRSPGLGDTAMYLCATSRGTGKDQPQHFGDGTRLSIL.

Here the CDR3 reads CASSLERGYTEAFF. CDR3 nucleotide sequence: TGCGCCAGCAGCTTGGAACGGGGTTACACTGAAGCTTTCTTT. V gene TRBV5-1 combines with J gene TRBJ1-1; D not certain. Germline lookup yields CDR1 SGHRS and CDR2 YFSETQ. The CDR3 runs to 14 residues. V was shortened by 0 bases and J by 3 bases, with 9 bases between the two germline ends.

J is TRBJ1-1 and V is TRBV5-1; perhaps TRBD1 as D (6 bases). Per the germline V gene, CDR1 is SGHRS and CDR2 is YFSETQ. CDR3 length equals 15 residues. V dropped 0 bases and J dropped 0 bases, with 9 bases sitting between them. CDR3 amino acids: CASSLGGLMNTEAFF. Here the CDR3 DNA reads TGCGCCAGCAGCTTGGGGGGGCTGATGAACACTGAAGCTTTCTTT. The full variable domain, rest sourced from reference TRBV5-1 and TRBJ1-1, is KAGVTQTPRYLIKTRGQQVTLSCSPISGHRSVSWYQQTPGQGLQFLFEYFSETQRNKGNFPGRFSGRQFSNSRSEMNVSTLELGDSALYLCASSLGGLMNTEAFFGQGTRLTVV.

This sequence joins TRBV6-5 and TRBJ1-2; 9 bases match TRBD1. Germline V gene lookup returns CDR1 MNHEY and CDR2 SVGAGI. V shed 5 bases, J shed 4 bases, and the junction held 5 bases outside the gene matches. The length of the CDR3 is 14 residues. The CDR3 spells CASSLGQGSYGYTF. The CDR3 bases are TGTGCCAGCAGTCTAGGACAGGGGAGCTATGGCTACACCTTC.